This TCR beta chain came from a study of response to subunit inactivated influenza vaccine. Findings and caveats of the study: Each seasonal flu vaccination may recruit only limited new T cells, authors suggested.

The CDR3 is 14 residues long. J gave up 5 bases and V 6 bases, and 11 bases lay outside the gene matches. Germline assignment: CDR1 DFQATT and CDR2 SNEGSKA (reference sequence). Comment on this clonotype: Antigen specificity is unknown.

MiXCR was run by TCRdb on the RT-PCR reads, yielding one entry per CDR3 protein. This table has approximately 520,000 distinct CDR3 sequences, roughly 23% appearing once. This clonotype originated in a man in his fifties who received an inactivated influenza vaccine. The chain combines TRBV20-1 with TRBJ2-5; 8 nucleotides match TRBD2. Specimen: CD4+ T cells sorted from PBMCs, collected around 5 days after vaccination. The DNA for the CDR3 is TGCAGTGCGCCCGTCGGGGGGGCCCGGGAGACCCAGTACTTC. Protein sequence: CSAPVGGARETQYF.